This T cell receptor (beta chain) was sequenced during a study of cytomegalovirus exposure and HLA in healthy donors. The study ran its PCR with 60 Vbeta and 13 Jbeta primers. Generated by immunoSEQ multiplex PCR, the TCRdb table keeps only in-frame clones and is missing some. The sample consists of fewer than 150,000 clones, 80% of them appearing once. Overall study results and limits: Later analysis placed DRB1 highest and HLA-C lowest in TCR association rates, which differed by HLA locus. A highly shared variant cluster was judged a likely technical artifact. In a later analysis, V- and J-gene trimming of beta chains associated with a DCLRE1C missense variant, replicated independently. The Asian-associated ancestry cluster reportedly had fewer N-insertions than the roughly 670-donor mean in a later analysis.

On this clone itself: Its antigen is still unknown.

From germline, CDR1 is SGHTA and CDR2 FQGNSA. V lost 4 bases, J lost 4 bases, and 1 base stayed unmatched. This CDR3 contains 14 residues. The chain joins TRBV7-2 to TRBJ2-3, with TRBD2 matching 11 bases. The sequenced material came from PBMCs. The receptor comes from a man aged 30-40 years in good health and CMV-seronegative. The CDR3 loop is CASSSGLAADTQYF. For the CDR3, the DNA is TGTGCCAGCAGCTCGGGACTAGCGGCAGATACGCAGTATTTT.